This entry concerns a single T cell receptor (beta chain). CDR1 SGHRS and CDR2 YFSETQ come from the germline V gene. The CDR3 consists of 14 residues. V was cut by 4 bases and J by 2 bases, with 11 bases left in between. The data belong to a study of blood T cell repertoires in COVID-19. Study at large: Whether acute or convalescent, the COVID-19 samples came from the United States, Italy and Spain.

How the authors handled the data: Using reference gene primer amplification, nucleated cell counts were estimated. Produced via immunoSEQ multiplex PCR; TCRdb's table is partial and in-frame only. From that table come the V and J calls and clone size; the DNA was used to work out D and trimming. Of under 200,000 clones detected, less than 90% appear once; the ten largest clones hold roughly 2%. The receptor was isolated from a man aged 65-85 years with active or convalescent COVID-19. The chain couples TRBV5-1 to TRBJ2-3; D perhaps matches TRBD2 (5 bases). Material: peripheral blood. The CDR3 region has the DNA TGCGCCAGCAGCCTGCGGCGGGCCACAGATACGCAGTATTTT. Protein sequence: CASSLRRATDTQYF.